The next 5 T cell receptor beta chains were all read from a single sample in a study of Graves' ophthalmopathy and Graves' hyperthyroidism (dated by TCRdb to the late 2010s). TCRdb names Illumina HiSeq 2000 as the instrument used. TCR beta CDR3 regions were amplified from RNA transcripts for repertoire sequencing. HTBI primers and the Qiagen OneStep RT-PCR kit were used in a first-round RT-PCR, which was followed by a second-round multiplex PCR, size selection and purification. TCRdb cleaned the public reads at Q25 with fastp, built clones with MiXCR and kept in-frame beta chains. Duplicate CDR3 protein sequences are folded into a single record with the most common DNA and genes. The sample table holds some 410,000 distinct CDR3 sequences, of which around 21% were seen once. The top ten constitute under 3.5% of the sample. The source material was peripheral blood. These receptors came from a young woman with stable Graves' hyperthyroidism. Donor details come from another sample of the same person, matched by shared clones.

Ten or more counts support this clonotype. This sequence joins TRBV6-5 and TRBJ1-1, with D maybe TRBD1 (6 bases). Deletions cut 5 bases from V and 4 bases from J, with 11 bases between. CDR3 length equals 13 residues. Germline CDR1 is MNHEY and CDR2 is SVGAGI. The CDR3 region is CASSNRGGTEAFF. The CDR3 DNA is TGTGCCAGCAGTAATCGAGGGGGCACTGAAGCTTTCTTT.

There are a few counts of this clonotype. The rearrangement joins TRBV5-1 to TRBJ1-2; TRBD1 matches at 7 bases. Germline V CDR1 and CDR2: SGHRS, YFSETQ. V shed 2 bases and J 0 bases; nucleotides not matched to a gene: 7. The CDR3 is made up of 16 amino acids. As DNA, the CDR3 is TGCGCCAGCAGCTTTTCGGGGACAGCAGCTAACTATGGCTACACCTTC. It yields the protein CASSFSGTAANYGYTF.

This clonotype was seen many times. The rearrangement uses TRBV20-1 and TRBJ2-7; 9 nucleotides align to TRBD2. V gave up 6 bases and J gave up 5 bases; unmatched junction bases: 14. The CDR3 spans 15 residues. The V gene's germline CDR1 is DFQATT and CDR2 SNEGSKA (reference sequence). In DNA form, the CDR3 reads TGCAGTGCACCCCGGCGGGAGGGCATTCTCCACGAGCAGTACTTC. This gives the protein CSAPRREGILHEQYF.

This clonotype was detected many times. The chain joins TRBV25-1 to TRBJ1-5; TRBD1 matches 8 bases. The junction had 10 bases not matched to a gene; V was cut back by 6 bases and J by 3 bases. This CDR3 comprises 16 residues. Germline CDR1 is MGHDK and CDR2 is SYGVNS. The DNA for the CDR3 is TGTGCCAGCAGCGGTCCCGGGACAGGCGACAATCAGCCCCAGCATTTT. This codes for CASSGPGTGDNQPQHF.

Many counts were recorded for this clonotype. The rearrangement joins TRBV10-3 to TRBJ2-5, with D tentatively TRBD1 (6 bases). V dropped 0 bases and J dropped 5 bases, with 7 bases sitting between them. CDR3 size: 13 residues. The germline CDR1 and CDR2 sequences are ENHRY and SYGVKD. CDR3 coding DNA: TGTGCCATCAGTGAGTCGAGGGGGGAGACCCAGTACTTC. This gives the protein CAISESRGETQYF.